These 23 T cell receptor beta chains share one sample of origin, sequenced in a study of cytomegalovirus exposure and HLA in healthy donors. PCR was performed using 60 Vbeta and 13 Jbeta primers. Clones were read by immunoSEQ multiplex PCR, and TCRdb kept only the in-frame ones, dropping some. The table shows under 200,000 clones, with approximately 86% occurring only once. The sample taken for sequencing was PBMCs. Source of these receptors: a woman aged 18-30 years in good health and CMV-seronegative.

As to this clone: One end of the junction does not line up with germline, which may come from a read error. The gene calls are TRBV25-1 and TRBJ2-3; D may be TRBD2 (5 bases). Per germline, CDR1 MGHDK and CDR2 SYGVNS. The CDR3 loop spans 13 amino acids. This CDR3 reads CASSSAGADAQYF. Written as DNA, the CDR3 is TGTGCCAGCAGCTCGGCGGGCGCAGATGCGCAGTATTTT.

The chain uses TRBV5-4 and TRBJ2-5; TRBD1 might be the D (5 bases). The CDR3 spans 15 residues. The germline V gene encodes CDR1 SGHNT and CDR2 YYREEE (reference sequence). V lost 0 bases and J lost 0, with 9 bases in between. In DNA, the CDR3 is TGTGCCAGCAGCTTGGCCGGCAGGGACCAAGAGACCCAGTACTTC. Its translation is CASSLAGRDQETQYF.

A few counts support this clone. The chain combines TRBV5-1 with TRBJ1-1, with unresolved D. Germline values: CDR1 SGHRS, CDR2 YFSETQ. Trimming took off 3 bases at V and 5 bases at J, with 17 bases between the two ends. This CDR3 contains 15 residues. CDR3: CASSSRPVRGTEAFF. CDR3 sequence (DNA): TGCGCCAGCAGCTCCCGACCTGTGAGAGGGACTGAAGCTTTCTTT.

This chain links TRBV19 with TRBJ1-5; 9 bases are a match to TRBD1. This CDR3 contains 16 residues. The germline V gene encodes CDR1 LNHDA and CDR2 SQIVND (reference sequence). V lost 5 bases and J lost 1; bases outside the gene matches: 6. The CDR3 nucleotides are TGTGCCAGTAGTCAGACAGGGGGAAGGAGCAATCAGCCCCAGCATTTT. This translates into CASSQTGGRSNQPQHF.

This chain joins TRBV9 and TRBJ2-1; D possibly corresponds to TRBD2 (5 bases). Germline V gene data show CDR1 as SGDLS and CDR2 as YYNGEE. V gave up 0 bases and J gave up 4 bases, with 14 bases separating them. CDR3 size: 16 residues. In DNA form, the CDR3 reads TGTGCCAGCAGCGTAGACCCAGCGGCCGCTTACAATGAGCAGTTCTTC. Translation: CASSVDPAAAYNEQFF.

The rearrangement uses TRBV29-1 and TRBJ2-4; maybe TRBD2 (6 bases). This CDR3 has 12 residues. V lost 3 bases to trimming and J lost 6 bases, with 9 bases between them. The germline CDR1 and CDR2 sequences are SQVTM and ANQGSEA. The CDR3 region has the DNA TGCAGCGTTGATTCCGGGGGAAACATTCAGTACTTC. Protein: CSVDSGGNIQYF.

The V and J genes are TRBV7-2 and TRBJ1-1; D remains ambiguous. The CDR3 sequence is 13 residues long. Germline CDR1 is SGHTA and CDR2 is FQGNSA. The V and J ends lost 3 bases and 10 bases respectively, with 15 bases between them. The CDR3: CASSFTELEGAFF. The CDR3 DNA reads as TGTGCCAGCAGCTTTACCGAACTAGAGGGAGCTTTCTTT.

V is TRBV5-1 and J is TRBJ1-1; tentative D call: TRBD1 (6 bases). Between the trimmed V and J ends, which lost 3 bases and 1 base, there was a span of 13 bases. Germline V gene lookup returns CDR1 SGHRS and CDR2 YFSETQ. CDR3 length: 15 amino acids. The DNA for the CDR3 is TGCGCCAGCAGCTCGAGTGAGACAGGGAACACTGAAGCTTTCTTT. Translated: CASSSSETGNTEAFF.

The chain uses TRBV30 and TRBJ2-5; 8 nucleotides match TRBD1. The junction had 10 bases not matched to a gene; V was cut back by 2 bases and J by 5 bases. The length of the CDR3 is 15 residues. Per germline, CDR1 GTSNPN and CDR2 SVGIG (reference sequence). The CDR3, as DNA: TGTGCCTGGAGTTATCAGGGGGCCTCGGGGGAGACCCAGTACTTC. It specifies CAWSYQGASGETQYF.

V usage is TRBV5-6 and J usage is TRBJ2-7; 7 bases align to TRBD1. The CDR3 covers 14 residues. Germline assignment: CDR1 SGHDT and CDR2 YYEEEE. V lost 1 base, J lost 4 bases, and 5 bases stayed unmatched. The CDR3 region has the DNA TGTGCCAGCAGCTTGTCCCGGGACAGTTACGAGCAGTACTTC. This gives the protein CASSLSRDSYEQYF.

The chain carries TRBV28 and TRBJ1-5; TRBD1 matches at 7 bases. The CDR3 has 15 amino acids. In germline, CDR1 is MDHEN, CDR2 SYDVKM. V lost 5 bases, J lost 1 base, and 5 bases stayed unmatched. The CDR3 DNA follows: TGTGCCAGCAGTCTTCCGGGACAGAGCAATCAGCCCCAGCATTTT. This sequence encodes CASSLPGQSNQPQHF.

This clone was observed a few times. The CDR3 DNA reads TGTGCCAGCAGCTTGGCCGCCAGGGGTCACGAGCAGTACTTC. The encoded protein is CASSLAARGHEQYF. J is TRBJ2-7 and V is TRBV5-6, with a possible D match to TRBD1 (6 bases). The CDR3 extends over 14 amino acids. Between the trimmed V and J ends, which lost 0 bases and 5 bases, there was a span of 12 bases. CDR1 is SGHDT, CDR2 YYEEEE, per germline.

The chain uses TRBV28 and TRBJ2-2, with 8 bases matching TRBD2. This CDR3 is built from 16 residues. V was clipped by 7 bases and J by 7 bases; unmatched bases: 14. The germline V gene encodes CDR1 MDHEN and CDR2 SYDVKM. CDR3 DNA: TGTGCCAGCATCAGGGAAGCCGGTCGGGGGGGCGGGGAGCTGTTTTTT. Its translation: CASIREAGRGGGELFF. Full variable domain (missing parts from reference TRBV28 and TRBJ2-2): DVKVTQSSRYLVKRTGEKVFLECVQDMDHENMFWYRQDPGLGLRLIYFSYDVKMKEKGDIPEGYSVSREKKERFSLILESASTNQTSMYLCASIREAGRGGGELFFGEGSRLTVL.

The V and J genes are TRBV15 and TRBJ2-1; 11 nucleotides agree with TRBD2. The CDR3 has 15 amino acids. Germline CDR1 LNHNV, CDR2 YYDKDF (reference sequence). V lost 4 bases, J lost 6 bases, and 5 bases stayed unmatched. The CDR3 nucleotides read TGTGCCACCAGCACTAGGACTAGCGGGTTCAATGAGCAGTTCTTC. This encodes CATSTRTSGFNEQFF.

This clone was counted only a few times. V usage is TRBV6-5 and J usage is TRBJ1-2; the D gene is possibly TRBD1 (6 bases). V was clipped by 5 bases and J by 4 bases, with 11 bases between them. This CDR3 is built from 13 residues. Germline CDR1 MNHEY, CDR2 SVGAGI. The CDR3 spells CASSEQGSYGYTF. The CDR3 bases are TGTGCCAGCAGTGAACAGGGAAGCTATGGCTACACCTTC.

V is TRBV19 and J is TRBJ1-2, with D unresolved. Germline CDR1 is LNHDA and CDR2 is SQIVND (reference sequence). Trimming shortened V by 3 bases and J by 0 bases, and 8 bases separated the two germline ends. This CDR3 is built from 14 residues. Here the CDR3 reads CASSIPVTNYGYTF. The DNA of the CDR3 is TGTGCCAGTAGTATCCCCGTTACTAACTATGGCTACACCTTC.

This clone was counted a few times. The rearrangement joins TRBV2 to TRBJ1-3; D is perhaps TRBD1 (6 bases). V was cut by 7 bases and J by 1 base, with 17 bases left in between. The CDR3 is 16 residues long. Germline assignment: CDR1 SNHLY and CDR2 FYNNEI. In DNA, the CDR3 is TGTGCCAGCACCATAATGCGGGGGGCATCTGGAAACACCATATATTTT. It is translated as CASTIMRGASGNTIYF.

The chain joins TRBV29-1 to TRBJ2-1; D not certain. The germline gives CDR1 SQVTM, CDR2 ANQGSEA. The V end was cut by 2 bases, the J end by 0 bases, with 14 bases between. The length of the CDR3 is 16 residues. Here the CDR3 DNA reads TGCAGCGTTGAATTTATGGTTCCTAGCTCCTACAATGAGCAGTTCTTC. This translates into CSVEFMVPSSYNEQFF.

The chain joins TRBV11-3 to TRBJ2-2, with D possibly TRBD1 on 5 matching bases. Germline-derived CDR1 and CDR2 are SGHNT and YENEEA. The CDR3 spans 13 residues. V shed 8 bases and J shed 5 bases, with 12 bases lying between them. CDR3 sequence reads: CASGAGKTGELFF. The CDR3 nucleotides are TGTGCCAGCGGGGCAGGGAAAACCGGGGAGCTGTTTTTT.

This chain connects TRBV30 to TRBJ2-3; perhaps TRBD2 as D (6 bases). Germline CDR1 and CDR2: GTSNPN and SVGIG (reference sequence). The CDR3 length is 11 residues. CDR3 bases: TGTGTCTTAGCGGTCACAGATACGCAGTATTTT. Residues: CVLAVTDTQYF.

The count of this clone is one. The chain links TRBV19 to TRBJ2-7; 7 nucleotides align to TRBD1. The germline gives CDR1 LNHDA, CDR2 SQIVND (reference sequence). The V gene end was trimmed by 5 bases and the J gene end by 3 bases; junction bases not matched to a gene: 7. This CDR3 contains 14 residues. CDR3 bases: TGTGCCAGTAGTGCCCGACAGGGAGTCTACGAGCAGTACTTC. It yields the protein CASSARQGVYEQYF.

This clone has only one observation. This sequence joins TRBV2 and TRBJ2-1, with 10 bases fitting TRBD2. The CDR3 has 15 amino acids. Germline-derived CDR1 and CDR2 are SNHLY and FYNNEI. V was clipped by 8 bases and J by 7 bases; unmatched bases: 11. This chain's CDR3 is CASGGRTSGVNEQFF. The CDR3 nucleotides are TGTGCCAGCGGGGGGAGGACTAGCGGCGTGAATGAGCAGTTCTTC. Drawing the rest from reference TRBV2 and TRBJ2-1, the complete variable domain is EPEVTQTPSHQVTQMGQEVILRCVPISNHLYFYWYRQILGQKVEFLVSFYNNEISEKSEIFDDQFSVERPDGSNFTLKIRSTKLEDSAMYFCASGGRTSGVNEQFFGPGTRLTVL.

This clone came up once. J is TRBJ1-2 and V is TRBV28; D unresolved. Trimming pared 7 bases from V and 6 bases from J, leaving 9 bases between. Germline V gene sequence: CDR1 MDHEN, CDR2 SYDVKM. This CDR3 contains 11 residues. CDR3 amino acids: CASIGPDGYTF. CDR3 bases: TGTGCCAGCATCGGTCCCGATGGCTACACCTTC.